This T cell receptor (beta chain) was recovered during a study of blood T cells in healthy people across ages. Study-level results: Lack of knowledge of donor CMV status possibly confounded expanded clonotype changes. The recorded TCR beta diversity per million T cells decreased in a roughly linear manner with age. Long-lived donors exceeded aged donors in naive CD4+ cells and diversity.

Worth noting for this clonotype: The antigen is not known.

J gave up 7 bases and V 0 bases, and 5 bases lay outside the gene matches. The CDR3 totals 15 residues. Using a J-beta primer mix together with a sample-barcoded 5' primer, a second PCR was run for roughly 6 to 11 cycles. CDR3-containing paired-end reads numbered at least 3 million in each sample. TCRdb redid the calling of the 5' RACE reads with MiXCR, one entry per CDR3 protein. This sample has approximately 770,000 distinct CDR3 sequences; about 62% occur once, and the top ten carry approximately 20%. V and J are TRBV12-3 or TRBV12-4 and TRBJ2-1, with TRBD2 identical over 8 bases. Sequencing was performed on blood. The clonotype comes from a man younger than 40 in good health. This chain's CDR3 is CASSLAIAGRNEQFF. The CDR3 region has the DNA TGTGCCAGCAGTTTAGCGATAGCGGGGAGGAATGAGCAGTTCTTC.